The rows below give T cell receptor beta chains drawn from one sample of a study of a mutant IDH1 vaccine in newly diagnosed glioma. Profiling relied on immunoSEQ multiplex PCR, and the TCRdb table lists in-frame clones only, not all of them. Altogether roughly 45,000 clones are present, about 81% being singletons, with the ten largest covering about 2.5%. For these receptors, no antigen is known. The source was PBMCs, collected from a glioma patient whose treatment included an IDH1 peptide vaccine. These TCRs come from a woman younger than 30 with glioma. Some clones in this sample may be carry-over from other donors' samples. CDR3s leave out the opening cysteine and the closing phenylalanine or tryptophan.

TRBJ1-1 TRBV5-1 ASSLGTGGTEAF
TRBJ1-5 TRBV28 ASRGQFHQPQH
TRBJ2-1 TRBV7-2 ASSFWGGGNEQF
TRBJ1-2 TRBV5-1 ASSSLTGNGYT
TRBJ2-1 TRBV19 ASSIGTTNEQF
TRBJ2-7 TRBV29-1 SVGLSSYEQY
TRBJ1-1 TRBV19 ASSIWGGASTEAF
TRBJ1-5 TRBV6-4 ATRRRDGGNQPQH
TRBJ1-5 TRBV4-2 ASSQASGGAAQH
TRBJ2-2 TRBV29-1 SVTRGAGSNTGELF
TRBJ1-5 TRBV18 ASSPKGTGGLYNQPQH
TRBJ1-2 TRBV25-1 ASSEVQAGGGYT
TRBJ2-1 TRBV29-1 SVTRGGYSEQF
TRBJ2-7 TRBV25-1 ASSDTGILYEQY
TRBJ1-5 TRBV9 ASSVGGMGSNQPQH
TRBJ2-3 TRBV7-2 ASSLEAQTFTDTQY
TRBJ1-3 TRBV4-3 ASSQERGNTIY
TRBJ2-1 TRBV9 ASSVETTFLLYNEQF
TRBJ2-1 TRBV29-1 SVDGVGRSYNEQF
TRBJ1-1 TRBV11-1 ASSPRKGGMNTEAF
TRBJ2-1 TRBV5-1 ASSPLLAGNNEQF
TRBJ1-2 TRBV2 ASSEASTAFGGYT
TRBJ2-5 TRBV19 ASSMRMGQETQY
TRBJ1-1 TRBV7-8 ASSRRGAGLNTEAF
TRBJ1-2 TRBV28 ASSLNPPGAGYGYT
TRBJ1-1 TRBV4-2 ASSQAGIPEAF
TRBJ2-2 TRBV12-5 ASGPEVQGQVNTGELF
TRBJ2-4 TRBV2 ASSEGGGKNIQY
TRBJ2-1 TRBV9 ASSVGPLAGGINEQF
TRBJ2-2 TRBV21-1 ASSKGTGELF
TRBJ2-3 TRBV27 ASSLAGPDTQY
TRBJ1-3 TRBV7-3 ASSTGWGNTIY
TRBJ1-4 TRBV14 ASSQEIMTGNEKLF
TRBJ2-5 TRBV4-1 ASSHLGQGQETQY
TRBJ2-5 TRBV9 ASSMTSAQETQY
TRBJ2-5 TRBV9 ASSRSPVKETQY
TRBJ2-7 TRBV5-4 ASSLGGGSYEQY
TRBJ2-7 TRBV7-9 ASSPRTGYEQY
TRBJ1-2 TRBV6-1 ASSAERALLRT
TRBJ1-2 TRBV7-8 ASSLRGEGVYGYT
TRBJ2-5 TRBV4-1 ASSQVPTETQY
TRBJ1-5 TRBV19 ASIPPDSNQPQH
TRBJ2-7 TRBV5-1 ASSSSPPSYEQY
TRBJ2-1 TRBV9 ASSVADSHWAYNEQF
TRBJ2-2 TRBV5-1 ASSWGLHTGELF
TRBJ1-4 TRBV7-9 ASSFGEGGKLF
TRBJ1-2 TRBV30 AWSVYGWTGANYGYT
TRBJ2-7 TRBV7-3 ASSPFRDRGEQY
TRBJ1-5 TRBV4-3 ASSQVDPGVYSNQPQH
TRBJ1-5 TRBV5-1 ASSPDLGGGDQPQH
TRBJ2-7 TRBV7-9 ASSLVTGDEQY
TRBJ1-5 TRBV7-9 ASSPLSSNQPQH
TRBJ2-7 TRBV7-6 ASSLGASYEQY
TRBJ1-1 TRBV5-4 ASSLRTANTEAF
TRBJ2-3 TRBV6-4 ASSDRGTDTQY
TRBJ1-1 TRBV5-6 ASSDIADRGGTEAF
TRBJ2-2 TRBV28 ASKGGRNTGELF
TRBJ2-2 TRBV14 ASSPGRANTGELF